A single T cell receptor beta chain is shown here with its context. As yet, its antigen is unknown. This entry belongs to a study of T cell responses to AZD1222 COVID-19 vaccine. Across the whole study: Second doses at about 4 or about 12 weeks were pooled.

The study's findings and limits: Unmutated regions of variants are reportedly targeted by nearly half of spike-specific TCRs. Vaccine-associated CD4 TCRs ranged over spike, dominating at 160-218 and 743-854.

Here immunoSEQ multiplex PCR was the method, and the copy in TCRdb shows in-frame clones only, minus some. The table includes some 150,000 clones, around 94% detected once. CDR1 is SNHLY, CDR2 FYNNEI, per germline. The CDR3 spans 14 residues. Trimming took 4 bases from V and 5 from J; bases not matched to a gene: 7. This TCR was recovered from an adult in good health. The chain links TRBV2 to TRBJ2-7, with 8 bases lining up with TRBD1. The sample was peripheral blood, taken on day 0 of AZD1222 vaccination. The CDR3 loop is CASSVGQGSHEQYV. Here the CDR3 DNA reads TGTGCCAGCAGTGTAGGACAGGGATCCCACGAGCAGTACGTC.